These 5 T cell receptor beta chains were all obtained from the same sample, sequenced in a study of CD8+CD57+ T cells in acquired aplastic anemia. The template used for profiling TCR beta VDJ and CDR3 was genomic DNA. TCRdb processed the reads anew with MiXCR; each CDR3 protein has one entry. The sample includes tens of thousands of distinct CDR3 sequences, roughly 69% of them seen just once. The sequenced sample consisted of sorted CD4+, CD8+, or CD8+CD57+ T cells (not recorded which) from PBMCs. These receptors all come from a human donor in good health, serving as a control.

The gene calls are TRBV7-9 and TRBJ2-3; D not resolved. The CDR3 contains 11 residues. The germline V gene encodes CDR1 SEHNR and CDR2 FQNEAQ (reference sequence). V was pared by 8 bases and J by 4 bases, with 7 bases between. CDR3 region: CASSTADTQYF. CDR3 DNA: TGTGCCAGCTCCACGGCAGATACGCAGTATTTT.

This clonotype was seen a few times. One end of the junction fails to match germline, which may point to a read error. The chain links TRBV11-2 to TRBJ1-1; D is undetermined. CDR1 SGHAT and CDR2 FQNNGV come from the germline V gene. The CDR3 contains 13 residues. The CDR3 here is CANRRLTAGEASF. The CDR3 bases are TGTGCCAACAGACGGTTGACGGCGGGTGAAGCTTCCTTT.

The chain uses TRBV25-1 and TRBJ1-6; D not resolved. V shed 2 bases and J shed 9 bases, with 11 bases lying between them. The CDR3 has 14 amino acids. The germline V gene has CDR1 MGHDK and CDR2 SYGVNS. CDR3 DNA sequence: TGTGCCAGCAGTGAAAGAGGAACGAGTTCACCCCTCCACTTT. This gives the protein CASSERGTSSPLHF.

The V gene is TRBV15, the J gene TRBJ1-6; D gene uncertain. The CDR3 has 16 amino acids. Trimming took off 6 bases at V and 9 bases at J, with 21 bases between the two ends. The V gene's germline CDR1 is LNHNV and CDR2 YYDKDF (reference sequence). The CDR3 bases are TGTGCCACCAGTAAAAAGACCCTGATGATCGGTTCACCCCTCCACTTT. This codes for CATSKKTLMIGSPLHF.

The CDR3 loop is CASSLARFSNYGYTF. As DNA, the CDR3 is TGTGCCAGCAGCTTAGCCAGGTTCTCTAACTATGGCTACACCTTC. The gene calls are TRBV7-2 and TRBJ1-2; no clear D. The CDR3 runs to 15 residues. Germline V gene lookup returns CDR1 SGHTA and CDR2 FQGNSA. The V end was cut by 0 bases, the J end by 0 bases, with 8 bases between.